Listed below are T cell receptor beta chains from one sample, sequenced in a study of CD8 T cells in ankylosing spondylitis. TCRdb recomputed calls from the 5' RACE reads with MiXCR, one row per CDR3 protein. Of 35,000 to 50,000 distinct CDR3 sequences in the sample, 3% to 3.5% are singletons; the top ten hold 2.8%. Sequenced sample: blood, either unsorted or a sorted T cell fraction (not recorded which). These receptors were obtained from a male donor with ankylosing spondylitis or in good health (not recorded which). CDR3s include the opening cysteine and the closing phenylalanine or tryptophan. Each record gives: clone size, D gene, J gene, V gene, CDR3 protein, CDR3 DNA. D genes are given only for firm matches. A clone size is listed for some rows: how often the clone was seen (once, few, many), or a class if it is expanded.

many	.	TRBJ2-2	TRBV9	CASSVSLANTGELFF	TGTGCCAGCAGCGTAAGTTTAGCGAACACCGGGGAGCTGTTTTTT
many	TRBD1	TRBJ2-2	TRBV9	CASSAQGAVTGELFF	TGTGCCAGCAGCGCCCAGGGGGCTGTCACCGGGGAGCTGTTTTTT
many	TRBD2	TRBJ2-1	TRBV9	CASSVRLAGENEQFF	TGTGCCAGCAGCGTTAGACTAGCGGGAGAGAATGAGCAGTTCTTC
many	TRBD2	TRBJ2-3	TRBV9	CASAKRGDTDTQYF	TGTGCCAGCGCCAAGCGGGGGGACACAGATACGCAGTATTTT
many	.	TRBJ2-2	TRBV9	CASSVSTGELFF	TGTGCCAGCAGCGTAAGCACCGGGGAGCTGTTTTTT
many	TRBD1	TRBJ1-2	TRBV9	CASSGQGRAYGYTF	TGTGCCAGCAGCGGACAGGGACGCGCCTACGGCTACACCTTC
many	.	TRBJ2-1	TRBV9	CASSVGLGFYNEQFF	TGTGCCAGCAGCGTAGGTCTTGGCTTTTACAATGAGCAGTTCTTC
many	TRBD1	TRBJ2-3	TRBV9	CASSARDRGTDTQYF	TGTGCCAGCAGCGCCCGGGACAGGGGCACAGATACGCAGTATTTT
many	TRBD2	TRBJ2-3	TRBV9	CASSVDSGSGSDTQYF	TGTGCCAGCAGCGTCGATAGCGGGAGTGGGTCAGATACGCAGTATTTT
many	.	TRBJ2-3	TRBV9	CASSGGVSSTDTQYF	TGTGCCAGCAGCGGCGGAGTTTCTAGCACAGATACGCAGTATTTT
many	.	TRBJ2-3	TRBV9	CASSVFDSSSTDTQYF	TGTGCCAGCAGCGTATTTGATAGCTCTAGCACAGATACGCAGTATTTT
many	TRBD2	TRBJ2-1	TRBV9	CASSVSSGHYNEQFF	TGTGCCAGCAGCGTATCTAGCGGGCATTACAATGAGCAGTTCTTC
many	TRBD1	TRBJ1-3	TRBV9	CASTIGGDRAGNTIYF	TGTGCCAGCACCATTGGTGGGGACAGGGCTGGAAACACCATATATTTT
many	.	TRBJ1-5	TRBV9	CASSLSTGHNQPQHF	TGTGCCAGCAGCCTTAGTACAGGGCACAATCAGCCCCAGCATTTT
many	.	TRBJ2-1	TRBV10-3	CAIMGPGEDNNEQFF	TGTGCCATCATGGGTCCCGGGGAGGACAACAATGAGCAGTTCTTC
many	TRBD2	TRBJ2-2	TRBV9	CASSPRLAGVNGELFF	TGTGCCAGCAGCCCCCGACTAGCGGGAGTGAACGGGGAGCTGTTTTTT
many	TRBD1	TRBJ2-1	TRBV9	CASSEGQGRYNEQFF	TGTGCCAGCAGCGAGGGACAGGGACGTTACAATGAGCAGTTCTTC
many	.	TRBJ1-5	TRBV21-1	CASSKVYAVWLSNQPQHF	TGTGCCAGCAGCAAAGTGTACGCGGTCTGGCTTAGCAATCAGCCCCAGCATTTT
many	.	TRBJ1-4	TRBV9	CASSVGPGGGEKLFF	TGTGCCAGCAGCGTAGGCCCCGGGGGTGGAGAAAAACTGTTTTTT
many	.	TRBJ2-5	TRBV9	CASSVGQGQTQYF	TGTGCCAGCAGCGTAGGGCAGGGGCAGACCCAGTACTTC
many	TRBD2	TRBJ2-3	TRBV9	CASSLLPRGGTDTQYF	TGTGCCAGCAGCCTCCTACCCCGGGGAGGGACAGATACGCAGTATTTT
many	.	TRBJ2-5	TRBV9	CASSVYGDQETQYF	TGTGCCAGCAGCGTATACGGCGACCAAGAGACCCAGTACTTC
many	.	TRBJ2-1	TRBV9	CASSVASPSYNEQFF	TGTGCCAGCAGCGTAGCGTCTCCCAGCTACAATGAGCAGTTCTTC
many	.	TRBJ2-1	TRBV9	CASSVGWDAGYNEQFF	TGTGCCAGCAGCGTAGGTTGGGACGCAGGGTACAATGAGCAGTTCTTC
many	.	TRBJ2-2	TRBV9	CASSASPAGPSTGELFF	TGTGCCAGCAGCGCGTCCCCTGCGGGGCCCTCCACCGGGGAGCTGTTTTTT
many	.	TRBJ2-2	TRBV9	CASSVDPGSNTGELFF	TGTGCCAGCAGCGTAGATCCGGGATCGAACACCGGGGAGCTGTTTTTT
many	TRBD1	TRBJ2-3	TRBV9	CASSVDPFGQGSTDTQYF	TGTGCCAGCAGCGTAGACCCCTTCGGACAGGGTAGCACAGATACGCAGTATTTT
.	.	TRBJ2-1	TRBV9	CASSWGLAVNNEQFF	TGTGCCAGCAGCTGGGGGCTAGCGGTAAACAATGAGCAGTTCTTC
many	.	TRBJ2-3	TRBV9	CASSVVAGSTDTQYF	TGTGCCAGCAGCGTAGTTGCAGGAAGCACAGATACGCAGTATTTT
many	.	TRBJ1-2	TRBV9	CASSPYLGPTSGYTF	TGTGCCAGCAGCCCGTACCTAGGGCCTACGAGTGGCTACACCTTC
few	TRBD2	TRBJ2-2	TRBV9	CASSVRRETYTGELFF	TGTGCCAGCAGCGTTCGGCGGGAGACATACACCGGGGAGCTGTTTTTT
many	TRBD2	TRBJ2-1	TRBV9	CASSVWTSVNEQFF	TGTGCCAGCAGCGTATGGACTAGCGTCAATGAGCAGTTCTTC
many	TRBD2	TRBJ2-3	TRBV9	CASSPTSGTDTQYF	TGTGCCAGCAGCCCGACTAGCGGCACAGATACGCAGTATTTT
many	TRBD2	TRBJ2-5	TRBV9	CASSVSLAGTETQYF	TGTGCCAGCAGCGTGTCGCTAGCGGGGACCGAGACCCAGTACTTC
many	.	TRBJ1-4	TRBV9	CASSVAQGSREKLFF	TGTGCCAGCAGCGTAGCTCAGGGAAGTCGTGAAAAACTGTTTTTT
many	TRBD1	TRBJ2-2	TRBV9	CASSVQTGSTGELFF	TGTGCCAGCAGCGTACAGACAGGGAGCACCGGGGAGCTGTTTTTT
many	TRBD1	TRBJ2-3	TRBV9	CASSALGGQGGTDTQYF	TGTGCCAGCAGCGCCCTCGGGGGACAGGGAGGCACAGATACGCAGTATTTT
many	.	TRBJ2-1	TRBV9	CASSVEWRGSEQFF	TGTGCCAGCAGCGTAGAGTGGAGGGGCAGTGAGCAGTTCTTC
many	.	TRBJ2-1	TRBV9	CASSVRLVSDEQFF	TGTGCCAGCAGCGTACGACTAGTGAGCGATGAGCAGTTCTTC
many	TRBD1	TRBJ2-6	TRBV9	CASSASTGFSAGANVLTF	TGTGCCAGCAGCGCCTCGACAGGGTTTTCGGCTGGGGCCAACGTCCTGACTTTC